This T cell receptor beta chain comes out of a study of cytomegalovirus exposure and HLA in healthy donors. At the level of the study: Among 150 million to 200 million T cells, an earlier analysis found 95 million to 140 million unique TCR beta sequences. Study-wide results and limits: Specificity for CMV antigens was confirmed in vitro for a few of the CMV-associated chains. Earlier analysis looked at TCR beta V segments, and most were productive about 87% or about 30% of the time. There were some public TCRs occurring in many donors, but most TCR sequences were rare.

In the PCR, 60 Vbeta and 13 Jbeta primers were used. Sequenced by immunoSEQ multiplex PCR; TCRdb stores in-frame clones only, minus some. The sample carries approximately 100,000 clones, approximately 77% recorded once. This clone was picked up one time. The antigen remains unidentified. V lost 6 bases, J lost 3 bases, and 9 bases lay in between. Germline V lookup: CDR1 MNHEY, CDR2 SVGAGI. The CDR3 is made up of 13 amino acids. The sequenced material came from PBMCs. J is TRBJ1-5 and V is TRBV6-5, with a weak D call TRBD1 (5 bases). The receptor comes from a woman in her thirties or forties in good health and CMV-seronegative. As DNA, the CDR3 is TGTGCCAGCAGCAACAGGTACAATCAGCCCCAGCATTTT. Translated, it gives CASSNRYNQPQHF.